This T cell receptor (beta chain) was captured by sequencing in a study of blood T cell repertoires in COVID-19. Trimming took 1 base from V and 0 from J; bases not matched to a gene: 5. Looked up from germline, CDR1 is LNHNV and CDR2 is YYDKDF (reference sequence). CDR3 length equals 16 residues. Authors' processing steps: Cell counts per sample came from amplifying reference gene primers. The data were produced by immunoSEQ multiplex PCR, yet TCRdb's version contains in-frame clones alone and is incomplete. Clonal size and the V and J genes are those of that table, whereas D and trimming came from the DNA. The sample holds some 200,000 clones, 80% to 85% seen once. Participants had their cohort set by participant-reported clinical history. Recovered status applied to Cohort 3 donors who had two consecutive negative PCRs. It also applied to those with clearance or with symptom resolution.

The chain carries TRBV15 and TRBJ2-7; 8 bases map to TRBD1. This TCR came from a middle-aged man who had recovered from COVID-19. The sequencing sample was made of PBMCs or T cells enriched from blood (not recorded which). CDR3 amino acids: CATSRARQGPSYEQYF. DNA for the CDR3: TGTGCCACCAGCAGAGCGAGACAGGGGCCCTCCTACGAGCAGTACTTC. Based on the CDR3 plus reference TRBV15 and TRBJ2-7, the full variable domain is DAMVIQNPRYQVTQFGKPVTLSCSQTLNHNVMYWYQQKSSQAPKLLFHYYDKDFNNEADTPDNFQSRRPNTSFCFLDIRSPGLGDTAMYLCATSRARQGPSYEQYFGPGTRLTVT.